The 28 T cell receptor beta chains in this list originate from one sample, sequenced in a study of radiotherapy plus CTLA-4 blockade in lung cancer. Measured with immunoSEQ multiplex PCR; TCRdb has only the in-frame clones, and not every one. The sample holds around 30,000 clones, about 69% seen once. The sequencing used peripheral blood, collected from a patient treated with radiotherapy plus ipilimumab. These receptors originate from a human donor with non-small cell lung cancer that progressed on radiotherapy plus ipilimumab.

V usage is TRBV2 and J usage is TRBJ2-1; no firm D call. Between the trimmed V and J ends, which lost 5 bases and 10 bases, there was a span of 15 bases. Looked up from germline, CDR1 is SNHLY and CDR2 is FYNNEI. The CDR3 covers 13 residues. CDR3 in DNA: TGTGCCAGCAGTCTTTCGTCGGCGGAGGAGCAGTTCTTC. Translated: CASSLSSAEEQFF. Together with reference TRBV2 and TRBJ2-1, the CDR3 gives the full variable domain: EPEVTQTPSHQVTQMGQEVILRCVPISNHLYFYWYRQILGQKVEFLVSFYNNEISEKSEIFDDQFSVERPDGSNFTLKIRSTKLEDSAMYFCASSLSSAEEQFFGPGTRLTVL.

V gene TRBV2 combines with J gene TRBJ2-7; a possible D gene is TRBD2 (5 bases). Germline assignment: CDR1 SNHLY and CDR2 FYNNEI. Trimming took 5 bases from V and 1 from J, leaving 12 bases between them. The CDR3 covers 14 residues. In DNA, the CDR3 is TGTGCCAGCAGTTTCCGGGATCCGTCCTACGAGCAGTACTTC. This sequence encodes CASSFRDPSYEQYF.

In DNA form, the CDR3 reads TGTGCCAGCAGGGAGGTGGGGGAAGCTTTCTTT. Amino acid sequence: CASREVGEAFF. The chain employs TRBV6-6 and TRBJ1-1; D uncertain. The V end lost 6 bases, the J end lost 8 bases, and 10 bases lay between the germline ends. Germline values: CDR1 MNHNY, CDR2 SVGAGI (reference sequence). The CDR3 contains 11 residues.

The V and J genes are TRBV13 and TRBJ2-6; D unresolved. The V end was cut by 2 bases, the J end by 7 bases, with 9 bases between. This CDR3 has 14 residues. Per the germline V gene, CDR1 is PRHDT and CDR2 is FYEKMQ (reference sequence). CDR3: CASSLLRLANVLTF. The CDR3 DNA reads as TGTGCCAGCAGCTTATTGAGGCTAGCCAACGTCCTGACTTTC.

The chain uses TRBV7-6 and TRBJ1-3; 10 nucleotides match TRBD1. This CDR3 is 16 amino acids long. Germline values: CDR1 SGHVS, CDR2 FNYEAQ. J was trimmed by 2 bases and V by 5 bases; bases with no gene match: 6. CDR3 residues: CASSPLGQGAGNTIYF. The CDR3 DNA reads as TGTGCCAGCAGCCCCCTCGGACAGGGGGCTGGAAACACCATATATTTT.

The V and J genes are TRBV28 and TRBJ2-7, with D maybe TRBD1 (5 bases). V dropped 2 bases and J dropped 2 bases, with 10 bases sitting between them. Germline CDR1 MDHEN, CDR2 SYDVKM. The CDR3 runs 14 residues. The CDR3 here is CASSLMQGAYEQYF. The CDR3 DNA reads as TGTGCCAGCAGTTTAATGCAGGGTGCCTACGAGCAGTACTTC.

The chain carries TRBV5-4 and TRBJ2-4; no firm D call. Germline CDR1 reads SGHNT; CDR2 reads YYREEE (reference sequence). The ends were cut back, 2 bases at V and 6 bases at J, with 12 bases in the middle. CDR3 length: 14 amino acids. The CDR3 region has the DNA TGTGCCAGCAGCTTCTCCTTTCCCGGAAACATTCAGTACTTC. It encodes CASSFSFPGNIQYF.

The chain links TRBV7-9 to TRBJ1-5, with D possibly TRBD1 on 6 matching bases. CDR1 and CDR2 (germline): SEHNR, FQNEAQ (reference sequence). V was shortened by 1 base and J by 8 bases, with 15 bases between the two germline ends. CDR3 length equals 15 residues. The CDR3 DNA reads as TGTGCCAGCAGCTTAGGTGGGACAATGGGGGAGCCCCAGCATTTT. Translating gives CASSLGGTMGEPQHF.

This chain joins TRBV4-3 and TRBJ1-5, with 8 bases matching TRBD1. Losses at the gene ends were 0 bases for V and 2 bases for J; bases not matched to a gene: 6. CDR3 size: 17 residues. The germline V gene has CDR1 LGHNA and CDR2 YSLEER. The CDR3 protein is CASSQDLQTGGNQPQHF. In nucleotides, the CDR3 is TGCGCCAGCAGCCAAGATCTTCAGACAGGGGGCAATCAGCCCCAGCATTTT.

The chain employs TRBV28 and TRBJ1-5; possibly TRBD1 for D (6 bases). Trimming stripped 4 bases from V and 1 base from J, with 20 bases between. The germline gives CDR1 MDHEN, CDR2 SYDVKM. The CDR3 totals 18 residues. This CDR3 reads CASSSRDIVAVSNQPQHF. The CDR3 DNA reads as TGTGCCAGCAGTTCGCGGGACATCGTGGCCGTGAGCAATCAGCCCCAGCATTTT.

The genes are TRBV30 and TRBJ2-5, with 7 nucleotides matching TRBD2. Germline-derived CDR1 and CDR2 are GTSNPN and SVGIG (reference sequence). J gave up 4 bases and V 5 bases, and 10 bases lay outside the gene matches. The CDR3 extends over 14 amino acids. The CDR3 reads CAWERGGSLETQYF. Written as DNA, the CDR3 is TGTGCCTGGGAGCGGGGCGGGAGTTTAGAGACCCAGTACTTC.

The genes are TRBV6-1 and TRBJ2-7, with D tentatively TRBD1 or TRBD2 (5 bases each). The CDR3 runs 18 residues. The germline V gene has CDR1 MNHNS and CDR2 SASEGT. The ends were cut back, 1 base at V and 0 bases at J, with 19 bases in the middle. The CDR3 is CASSEDGLYRIYSYEQYF. The CDR3 bases are TGTGCCAGCAGTGAAGATGGACTTTACAGGATCTACTCCTACGAGCAGTACTTC.

The chain carries TRBV29-1 and TRBJ2-1; 9 bases are shared with TRBD2. The CDR3 covers 14 residues. Germline CDR1 and CDR2: SQVTM and ANQGSEA. Trimming cost V 6 bases and J 6 bases; bases outside gene matches: 9. The CDR3 loop is CSVEPSGVINEQFF. In DNA form, the CDR3 reads TGCAGCGTCGAACCTAGCGGGGTCATCAATGAGCAGTTCTTC.

This rearrangement joins TRBV4-3 to TRBJ1-1; D might be TRBD1 (5 bases). Germline CDR1 and CDR2: LGHNA and YSLEER. The CDR3 loop spans 13 amino acids. V lost 0 bases and J lost 8, with 10 bases in between. CDR3 loop: CASSQDSGREAFF. The CDR3 DNA sequence: TGCGCCAGCAGCCAAGATTCAGGGAGAGAAGCTTTCTTT.

J is TRBJ2-5 and V is TRBV6-5; D gene unclear. Germline CDR1 is MNHEY and CDR2 is SVGAGI. This CDR3 contains 15 residues. With 6 bases removed from V and 4 bases from J, the gap between germline ends came to 18 bases. The CDR3 reads CASRPAPGPGETQYF. In nucleotides, the CDR3 is TGTGCCAGCAGACCCGCCCCCGGGCCCGGAGAGACCCAGTACTTC.

The chain uses TRBV9 and TRBJ1-2; 9 nucleotides match TRBD1. J was trimmed by 6 bases and V by 3 bases; bases with no gene match: 6. The CDR3 spans 14 residues. CDR1 and CDR2 (germline): SGDLS, YYNGEE. The CDR3 coding sequence is TGTGCCAGCAGCGCCAACAGGGGGCAGGATGGCTACACCTTC. As protein: CASSANRGQDGYTF.

J is TRBJ1-2 and V is TRBV27, with 10 bases that match TRBD1. Looked up from germline, CDR1 is MNHEY and CDR2 is SMNVEV (reference sequence). Trimming cost V 7 bases and J 4 bases; bases outside gene matches: 6. CDR3 length: 14 residues. CDR3 protein: CASTTRQGAYGYTF. CDR3 nucleotides: TGTGCCAGCACAACCCGACAGGGGGCCTATGGCTACACCTTC.

This clone came up once. The J gene is TRBJ2-2, the V gene TRBV18; D could derive from TRBD1 or TRBD2 (5 bases each). The CDR3 totals 17 residues. V lost 3 bases, J lost 0 bases, and 14 bases lay in between. The V gene's germline CDR1 is KGHSH and CDR2 LQKENI. CDR3 in amino acids: CASSPQGRRPNTGELFF. CDR3 bases: TGTGCCAGCTCACCCCAGGGTCGGAGGCCGAACACCGGGGAGCTGTTTTTT.

V is TRBV5-1 and J is TRBJ2-1; D uncertain. V was pared by 8 bases and J by 2 bases, with 14 bases between. Germline-derived CDR1 and CDR2 are SGHRS and YFSETQ. The CDR3 covers 14 residues. The chain's CDR3 is CASYTGSTYNEQFF. The CDR3 DNA follows: TGCGCCAGTTATACTGGGTCGACCTACAATGAGCAGTTCTTC.

The chain links TRBV11-2 to TRBJ1-3; D gene unclear. Germline V CDR1 and CDR2: SGHAT, FQNNGV. The V end lost 1 base, the J end lost 0 bases, and 7 bases lay between the germline ends. The CDR3 has 15 amino acids. This CDR3 reads CASSLGVLSGNTIYF. Written as DNA, the CDR3 is TGTGCCAGCAGCTTAGGGGTCCTCTCTGGAAACACCATATATTTT. Supplemented by reference TRBV11-2 and TRBJ1-3, the full variable domain reads EAGVAQSPRYKIIEKRQSVAFWCNPISGHATLYWYQQILGQGPKLLIQFQNNGVVDDSQLPKDRFSAERLKGVDSTLKIQPAKLEDSAVYLCASSLGVLSGNTIYFGEGSWLTVV.

The chain employs TRBV9 and TRBJ2-1, with a weak D call TRBD1 (6 bases). This CDR3 region has 16 residues. The V gene's germline CDR1 is SGDLS and CDR2 YYNGEE. V lost 4 bases and J 2 bases, leaving 16 bases between the germline ends. CDR3 sequence: CASSPEQGTPYNEQFF. CDR3 nucleotides: TGTGCCAGCAGCCCAGAACAGGGCACCCCCTACAATGAGCAGTTCTTC.

The chain has TRBV28 and TRBJ1-1; 7 bases line up with TRBD1. The trim removed 4 bases at V and 4 bases at J, leaving 9 bases unmatched. Per the germline V gene, CDR1 is MDHEN and CDR2 is SYDVKM. The CDR3 covers 15 residues. The CDR3 DNA reads as TGTGCCAGCAGTTCCCGACAGGGCCGAGGCACTGAAGCTTTCTTT. It translates to CASSSRQGRGTEAFF.

V usage is TRBV7-6 and J usage is TRBJ2-1; D is perhaps TRBD2 (5 bases). V was clipped by 6 bases and J by 3 bases, with 12 bases between them. The CDR3 length is 14 residues. Germline-derived CDR1 and CDR2 are SGHVS and FNYEAQ. CDR3 DNA: TGTGCCAGCAGTCGCACGGGATACTACAATGAGCAGTTCTTC. It is translated as CASSRTGYYNEQFF.

The chain is built from TRBV13 and TRBJ1-1, with a possible D match to TRBD1 (5 bases). The CDR3 consists of 15 residues. Trimming took 5 bases from V and 1 from J, leaving 14 bases between them. Germline-derived CDR1 and CDR2 are PRHDT and FYEKMQ (reference sequence). Here the CDR3 DNA reads TGTGCCAGCAGCCTCGACGGGCAGGGGAACACTGAAGCTTTCTTT. Translation: CASSLDGQGNTEAFF.

The CDR3: CASSQVMGQGGNEQFF. DNA for the CDR3: TGTGCCAGCAGCCAAGTCATGGGACAGGGGGGAAATGAGCAGTTCTTC. V is TRBV4-2 and J is TRBJ2-1, with TRBD1 matching 11 bases. The CDR3 has 16 residues. CDR1 is LGHNA, CDR2 YNFKEQ, per germline. The junction had 6 bases not matched to a gene; V was cut back by 1 base and J by 7 bases.

This clone was found a few times. This rearrangement joins TRBV5-6 to TRBJ2-3; D call uncertain. The CDR3 runs to 13 residues. With 0 bases removed from V and 4 bases from J, the gap between germline ends came to 6 bases. Germline CDR1 SGHDT, CDR2 YYEEEE. The chain's CDR3 is CASSLGGPDTQYF. In DNA form, the CDR3 reads TGTGCCAGCAGCTTGGGCGGCCCAGATACGCAGTATTTT.

The V call is TRBV7-3, the J call TRBJ1-1; D may be TRBD1 (5 bases). The CDR3 sequence is 13 residues long. Trimming removed 6 bases from V and 14 bases from J, with 22 bases in between. Per the germline V gene, CDR1 is SGHTA and CDR2 is FQGTGA. The CDR3 sequence is CASSSGTAAEKFF. The CDR3 bases are TGTGCCAGCAGTTCCGGGACGGCTGCAGAAAAATTCTTT.

The V and J genes are TRBV6-1 and TRBJ2-7, with D unclear. This CDR3 comprises 13 residues. Trimming took 5 bases from V and 0 from J, leaving 8 bases between them. The germline V gene has CDR1 MNHNS and CDR2 SASEGT. Written as DNA, the CDR3 is TGTGCCAGCAGTCACCCTTCCTCCTACGAGCAGTACTTC. This encodes CASSHPSSYEQYF.